Below, 6 T cell receptor beta chains from the same sample are listed, as sequenced in a study of radiation and T cells in renal cell carcinoma. Indicated time point: blood 2 weeks post-SBRT. Noted treatment: 15 Gy SBRT to primary tumor, nephrectomy 4 weeks later. Data came from immunoSEQ multiplex PCR; TCRdb stores just in-frame clones and leaves some out. The sample yields roughly 150,000 clones, about nine tenths seen once. This sample comprised blood, obtained from a patient whose treatment included radiotherapy and nephrectomy. The receptors come from a woman in her fifties or sixties with renal cell carcinoma.

The chain couples TRBV25-1 to TRBJ1-2; 10 bases agree with TRBD1. CDR3 length: 15 amino acids. V shed 6 bases, J shed 3 bases, and the junction held 7 bases outside the gene matches. Germline loops: CDR1 MGHDK, CDR2 SYGVNS. This CDR3 is CASSVPGQGYYGYTF. For the CDR3, the DNA is TGTGCCAGCAGCGTCCCGGGACAGGGGTACTATGGCTACACCTTC.

This clone was seen just once. The rearrangement links TRBV9 to TRBJ2-5; TRBD1 matches at 8 bases. Germline V gene lookup returns CDR1 SGDLS and CDR2 YYNGEE. Trimming took 4 bases from V and 4 from J; bases not matched to a gene: 6. The CDR3 consists of 14 residues. The CDR3 DNA reads TGTGCCAGCAGCAGGACAGGGTGGTCAGAGACCCAGTACTTC. Translating it yields CASSRTGWSETQYF.

This clone was counted between two and nine times. The rearrangement joins TRBV18 to TRBJ1-6; D uncertain. Germline V gene sequence: CDR1 KGHSH, CDR2 LQKENI. The CDR3 covers 14 residues. The V end was cut by 3 bases, the J end by 10 bases, with 13 bases between. CDR3 loop: CASSPGQAGSPLHF. CDR3 bases: TGTGCCAGCTCACCTGGGCAAGCGGGCTCACCCCTCCACTTT. Variable domain in full (rest from reference TRBV18 and TRBJ1-6): NAGVMQNPRHLVRRRGQEARLRCSPMKGHSHVYWYRQLPEEGLKFMVYLQKENIIDESGMPKERFSAEFPKEGPSILRIQQVVRGDSAAYFCASSPGQAGSPLHFGNGTRLTVT.

The rearrangement links TRBV5-4 to TRBJ1-1, with D tentatively TRBD1 (6 bases). The CDR3 sequence is 14 residues long. V was trimmed by 4 bases and J by 7 bases, leaving 17 bases between them. Germline CDR1 and CDR2: SGHNT and YYREEE (reference sequence). The CDR3 loop reads CASSPRGFLGEAFF. The CDR3 DNA follows: TGTGCCAGCAGCCCGAGGGGGTTCCTCGGTGAAGCTTTCTTT.

This clone has a single count. The chain links TRBV25-1 to TRBJ1-4; D perhaps matches TRBD1 (5 bases). The germline gives CDR1 MGHDK, CDR2 SYGVNS. CDR3 size: 13 residues. Trimming took 7 bases from V and 8 from J, leaving 14 bases between them. CDR3 sequence (DNA): TGTGCCAGCAACTGGGCTGGGGCCGAAAAACTGTTTTTT. Amino acids: CASNWAGAEKLFF. The full variable domain, its missing parts supplied by reference TRBV25-1 and TRBJ1-4, is EADIYQTPRYLVIGTGKKITLECSQTMGHDKMYWYQQDPGMELHLIHYSYGVNSTEKGDLSSESTVSRIRTEHFPLTLESARPSHTSQYLCASNWAGAEKLFFGSGTQLSVL.

In its sample, this clone was seen once. The chain uses TRBV9 and TRBJ2-6; D may be TRBD2 (6 bases). The CDR3 consists of 17 residues. CDR1 is SGDLS and CDR2 is YYNGEE in the germline V gene. The germline V and J ends were trimmed by 0 bases and 3 bases, with 13 bases remaining between them. This chain's CDR3 is CASSVGNRAGGANVLTF. DNA for the CDR3: TGTGCCAGCAGCGTAGGTAACCGAGCGGGTGGGGCCAACGTCCTGACTTTC.